A single sample gave rise to the 24 T cell receptor beta chains below, sequenced in a study of CD8+ T cells in alopecia areata (dated by TCRdb to 2017 to 2018). Receptor libraries were prepared by the immunoSEQ multiplex PCR assay. To provide template for TCR sequencing, every sample had RNA extracted and reverse transcribed into cDNA. TCRdb limited this immuneACCESS table to in-frame rearrangements with V and J called. A share of clones is missing; checked studies link under half to unresolved V genes, and the rest is unexplained. The sample has about 150,000 clones on record, about 53% of them singletons. In total, the top ten clones hold just under 20% of the sample. The sample's time point label, decoded: baseline before oral tofacitinib. The sequences come from CD8+ T cells sorted from blood, collected at week 0. These receptors originate from a human donor with alopecia areata.

The V and J genes are TRBV5-4 and TRBJ2-7; TRBD1 agrees at 11 bases. Losses at the gene ends were 4 bases for V and 0 bases for J; bases not matched to a gene: 3. This CDR3 region has 15 residues. From germline, CDR1 is SGHNT and CDR2 YYREEE (reference sequence). In DNA form, the CDR3 reads TGTGCCAGCAGCCTCGGGACAGGGGGCTCCTACGAGCAGTACTTC. Translating it yields CASSLGTGGSYEQYF. The full variable domain, completed using reference TRBV5-4 and TRBJ2-7, is ETGVTQSPTHLIKTRGQQVTLRCSSQSGHNTVSWYQQALGQGPQFIFQYYREEENGRGNFPPRFSGLQFPNYSSELNVNALELDDSALYLCASSLGTGGSYEQYFGPGTRLTVT.

The rearrangement links TRBV29-1 to TRBJ2-7; D is possibly TRBD1 or TRBD2 (5 bases each). The germline CDR1 and CDR2 sequences are SQVTM and ANQGSEA. V was trimmed by 3 bases and J by 4 bases, leaving 13 bases between them. The CDR3 is made up of 13 amino acids. The CDR3 protein is CSVDAGTEYEQYF. DNA for the CDR3: TGCAGCGTTGATGCCGGGACCGAATACGAGCAGTACTTC.

This clone was counted between two and nine times. This chain's CDR3 is CASSVSGQGISIQYF. CDR3 DNA sequence: TGTGCCAGCAGTGTTTCGGGACAGGGTATTAGCATTCAGTACTTC. This rearrangement joins TRBV6-5 to TRBJ2-4, with TRBD1 matching 9 bases. In germline, CDR1 is MNHEY, CDR2 SVGAGI. This CDR3 comprises 15 residues. J gave up 9 bases and V 5 bases, and 11 bases lay outside the gene matches.

The genes are TRBV5-4 and TRBJ2-4, with D perhaps matching TRBD2 (5 bases). This CDR3 has 14 residues. Germline V gene lookup returns CDR1 SGHNT and CDR2 YYREEE (reference sequence). V was clipped by 0 bases and J by 8 bases, with 12 bases between them. The CDR3 here is CASSLAGFNDIQYF. CDR3 nucleotides: TGTGCCAGCAGCTTGGCGGGGTTTAACGACATTCAGTACTTC.

The J gene is TRBJ2-1, the V gene TRBV5-1; D unclear. Trimming cost V 4 bases and J 3 bases, with 11 bases left between them. The CDR3 runs to 14 residues. The germline V gene has CDR1 SGHRS and CDR2 YFSETQ. The CDR3 nucleotides are TGCGCCAGCAGCCCGCCTAGGGACTACAATGAGCAGTTCTTC. Translated: CASSPPRDYNEQFF.

This chain's CDR3 is CAWTDPGHPEAFF. CDR3 coding DNA: TGTGCCTGGACTGACCCGGGGCATCCCGAAGCTTTCTTT. The chain employs TRBV30 and TRBJ1-1, with D possibly being TRBD1 (5 bases). The CDR3 length is 13 residues. Germline CDR1 is GTSNPN and CDR2 is SVGIG (reference sequence). V was shortened by 4 bases and J by 8 bases, with 17 bases between the two germline ends.

V gene TRBV11-3 combines with J gene TRBJ2-1; 7 bases map to TRBD2. Germline V gene sequence: CDR1 SGHNT, CDR2 YENEEA. Trimming took 6 bases from V and 12 from J; bases not matched to a gene: 17. CDR3 size: 15 residues. CDR3 sequence reads: CASRASGARADAQFF. As DNA, the CDR3 is TGTGCCAGCAGGGCAAGCGGGGCGCGTGCAGACGCGCAGTTCTTC.

In its sample, this clone was seen a few times. The rearrangement links TRBV28 to TRBJ1-5; TRBD1 matches at 8 bases. Germline CDR1 and CDR2: MDHEN and SYDVKM. This CDR3 spans 14 amino acids. V was pared by 5 bases and J by 6 bases, with 6 bases of the junction left unmatched. CDR3 residues: CASSIQGVGQPQHF. The CDR3 nucleotides read TGTGCCAGCAGTATACAGGGGGTAGGTCAGCCCCAGCATTTT.

The chain carries TRBV13 and TRBJ2-1; D unclear. V was trimmed by 7 bases and J by 0 bases, leaving 4 bases between them. The CDR3 has 12 residues. Germline CDR1 is PRHDT and CDR2 is FYEKMQ (reference sequence). Here the CDR3 DNA reads TGTGCCAGCACCCTCTCCTACAATGAGCAGTTCTTC. Its translation: CASTLSYNEQFF.

V gene TRBV20-1 combines with J gene TRBJ2-7; D gene unclear. CDR1 DFQATT and CDR2 SNEGSKA come from the germline V gene (reference sequence). Trimming left V 1 base short and J 3 bases short, with 4 bases between. The CDR3 has 11 amino acids. As DNA, the CDR3 is TGCAGTGCTAGAGCTGACTACGAGCAGTACTTC. Residues: CSARADYEQYF.

The CDR3 loop reads CASSLYSPHGYTF. Written as DNA, the CDR3 is TGTGCCAGCAGCTTGTACAGTCCCCATGGCTACACCTTC. The chain employs TRBV5-6 and TRBJ1-2; D not resolved. Germline-derived CDR1 and CDR2 are SGHDT and YYEEEE. Trimming left V 1 base short and J 6 bases short, with 10 bases between. The CDR3 spans 13 residues.

The chain carries TRBV5-6 and TRBJ1-1; D perhaps matches TRBD1 (5 bases). Trimming took 0 bases from V and 4 from J, leaving 13 bases between them. The CDR3 length is 15 residues. CDR1 SGHDT and CDR2 YYEEEE come from the germline V gene. CDR3 DNA: TGTGCCAGCAGCTTGGGCCTGCCGGGGGGCACTGAAGCTTTCTTT. Its protein is CASSLGLPGGTEAFF.

The chain has TRBV29-1 and TRBJ2-5; 10 bases fit TRBD1. V was pared by 8 bases and J by 2 bases, with 14 bases of the junction left unmatched. The CDR3 covers 16 residues. CDR1 is SQVTM, CDR2 ANQGSEA, per germline. In DNA, the CDR3 is TGCAGCACTTTAGGTTCGGGACAGGGGACACAAGAGACCCAGTACTTC. It is translated as CSTLGSGQGTQETQYF.

Note on this clone: At the DNA level, this CDR3 is encoded by other sequences in the same sample as well. This chain uses TRBV7-2 with TRBJ1-1, with D unclear. Per the germline V gene, CDR1 is SGHTA and CDR2 is FQGNSA. The V end was cut by 1 base, the J end by 1 base, with 4 bases between. CDR3 length: 13 residues. The CDR3 region is CASSLVGNTEAFF. CDR3 nucleotide sequence: TGTGCCAGCAGCTTAGTGGGGAACACTGAAGCTTTCTTT.

This chain connects TRBV13 to TRBJ1-1; no firm D call. The V end was cut by 4 bases, the J end by 0 bases, with 12 bases between. Germline CDR1 is PRHDT and CDR2 is FYEKMQ (reference sequence). The CDR3 sequence is 15 residues long. The CDR3 DNA sequence: TGTGCCAGCAGCTCCGGCAGAGCAGTGAACACTGAAGCTTTCTTT. Its translation is CASSSGRAVNTEAFF.

This clone turned up a few times. V is TRBV10-3 and J is TRBJ1-1; D is undetermined. V lost 3 bases, J lost 4 bases, and 6 bases lay in between. CDR3 length equals 12 residues. The germline gives CDR1 ENHRY, CDR2 SYGVKD. The CDR3 loop reads CAISDRFTEAFF. The CDR3, as DNA: TGTGCCATCAGTGATCGGTTCACTGAAGCTTTCTTT.

A single count supports this clone. This chain uses TRBV30 with TRBJ2-3; 8 bases fit TRBD2. The CDR3 runs to 15 residues. V was pared by 3 bases and J by 4 bases, with 9 bases of the junction left unmatched. CDR1 is GTSNPN, CDR2 SVGIG, per germline (reference sequence). The CDR3 nucleotides read TGTGCCTGGAGCCTGATGGCGGGGGGCCCAGATACGCAGTATTTT. It specifies CAWSLMAGGPDTQYF.

This chain links TRBV6-6 with TRBJ2-3; D gene unclear. The germline CDR1 and CDR2 sequences are MNHNY and SVGAGI (reference sequence). The V gene lost 2 bases and the J gene lost 1 base, with 4 bases spanning the gap. This CDR3 has 13 amino acids. The CDR3 loop reads CASSYQGTDTQYF. The CDR3 DNA follows: TGTGCCAGCAGTTACCAGGGCACAGATACGCAGTATTTT.

The rearrangement uses TRBV7-9 and TRBJ2-7; D remains unclear. The ends were cut back, 10 bases at V and 6 bases at J, with 10 bases in the middle. In germline, CDR1 is SEHNR, CDR2 FQNEAQ (reference sequence). The CDR3 sequence is 10 residues long. The CDR3 sequence: CATQPAEQYF. CDR3 bases: TGTGCCACGCAGCCCGCCGAGCAGTACTTC. Drawing the rest from reference TRBV7-9 and TRBJ2-7, the complete variable domain is DTGVSQNPRHKITKRGQNVTFRCDPISEHNRLYWYRQTLGQGPEFLTYFQNEAQLEKSRLLSDRFSAERPKGSFSTLEIQRTEQGDSAMYLCATQPAEQYFGPGTRLTVT.

V usage is TRBV19 and J usage is TRBJ2-3, with TRBD2 matching over 10 bases. V lost 5 bases, J lost 5 bases, and 4 bases stayed unmatched. The CDR3 spans 14 residues. Per the germline V gene, CDR1 is LNHDA and CDR2 is SQIVND (reference sequence). The CDR3 nucleotides are TGTGCCAGTAGTGCTAGCGGGGGTAGAGATACGCAGTATTTT. Encoded protein: CASSASGGRDTQYF.

This chain connects TRBV9 to TRBJ2-7, with D uncertain. Trimming pared 0 bases from V and 2 bases from J, leaving 12 bases between. Per the germline V gene, CDR1 is SGDLS and CDR2 is YYNGEE. This CDR3 has 15 residues. CDR3 in amino acids: CASSVGESSTYEQYF. DNA for the CDR3: TGTGCCAGCAGCGTAGGGGAATCCTCCACCTACGAGCAGTACTTC.

The CDR3 nucleotides read TGTGCCAGCAGCCCCCCCAGGGGCGAGCAGTACTTC. As protein: CASSPPRGEQYF. The rearrangement links TRBV7-2 to TRBJ2-7, with D possibly being TRBD1 (6 bases). The CDR3 totals 12 residues. Trimming stripped 5 bases from V and 6 bases from J, with 11 bases between. Per germline, CDR1 SGHTA and CDR2 FQGNSA.

This rearrangement joins TRBV4-1 to TRBJ2-5; D is perhaps TRBD2 (6 bases). The CDR3 contains 14 residues. V was cut by 1 base and J by 5 bases, with 11 bases left in between. CDR1 and CDR2 from the germline V gene are MGHRA and YSYEKL. CDR3 DNA: TGCGCCAGCAGCCAAGCTACTAGCTTCGAGACCCAGTACTTC. It is translated as CASSQATSFETQYF.

V usage is TRBV5-6 and J usage is TRBJ2-7; D is perhaps TRBD1 or TRBD2 (5 bases each). V lost 2 bases and J lost 0, with 9 bases in between. The CDR3 has 14 amino acids. Germline V gene sequence: CDR1 SGHDT, CDR2 YYEEEE. The CDR3 DNA reads TGTGCCAGCAGCTTCGGGACGCACTCCTACGAGCAGTACTTC. This sequence encodes CASSFGTHSYEQYF.